This T cell receptor beta chain was sequenced during a study of vaccination and CD4 T cells after COVID-19. About the research overall: Convalescent individuals numbered four females and six males, two being Hispanic.

Details on this clonotype: Its target is not known.

The treatment was: roughly 10-day PBMC culture with coronavirus spike peptide pools or control peptides (ViraFEST assay). Harvesting of the unexposed donor's CD4+ T cells predated the COVID-19 pandemic (2011-2018). TCRs were sequenced by ViraFEST after antigen-specific T cells had been expanded with peptide pools. A half-volume replacement of the medium with fresh IL-2 medium was performed on days 3 and 7. The CDR3 spans 15 residues. V was trimmed by 4 bases and J by 0 bases, leaving 10 bases between them. Germline CDR1 reads SGHTA; CDR2 reads FQGNSA. General study points: From around 20 to 38, the median of SARS-CoV-2-reactive clonotypes rose without reaching significance.

With the Oncomine TCR Beta short-read assay, DNA from cultured CD4+ T cells was sequenced. TCRdb re-called the PCR reads through MiXCR, storing one row per CDR3 protein. The sample holds roughly 6,800 distinct CDR3 sequences; 70% to 85% are singletons and the top ten take approximately 35%. The gene calls are TRBV7-2 and TRBJ2-1; D is unresolved. Sequences were obtained from CD4+ T cells from blood, cultured in vitro. This receptor was obtained from a human donor in good health. CDR3 bases: TGTGCCAGCAGCTCAGCCCTGGGCTCCTACAATGAGCAGTTCTTC. As protein: CASSSALGSYNEQFF.